The 32 T cell receptor beta chains below all came from one sample that was sequenced in a study of beta chain features in type 1 diabetes. Investigators reverse transcribed all isolated RNA, so they sequenced expressed TCRB transcripts. Using immunoSEQ multiplex PCR, the repertoire was profiled, and TCRdb retains in-frame clones only, with some absent. The data show about 900,000 clones, about a sixth seen once. The sequencing input was naive CD4+ T cells from blood. The receptors derive from a woman aged 18 to 35 in good health.

This clone was observed a few times. The chain couples TRBV5-1 to TRBJ2-1; no clear D gene. The germline V and J ends were trimmed by 2 bases and 5 bases, with 8 bases remaining between them. CDR1 SGHRS and CDR2 YFSETQ come from the germline V gene. The CDR3 runs 13 residues. CDR3 sequence: CASSFEGHNEQFF. CDR3 coding DNA: TGCGCCAGCAGCTTTGAAGGGCACAATGAGCAGTTCTTC. Combining the CDR3 with reference TRBV5-1 and TRBJ2-1 gives the whole variable domain KAGVTQTPRYLIKTRGQQVTLSCSPISGHRSVSWYQQTPGQGLQFLFEYFSETQRNKGNFPGRFSGRQFSNSRSEMNVSTLELGDSALYLCASSFEGHNEQFFGPGTRLTVL.

This clone has a handful of counts. The chain has TRBV14 and TRBJ2-1; D is unresolved. This CDR3 has 16 residues. The V end was cut by 1 base, the J end by 6 bases, with 16 bases between. The germline V gene encodes CDR1 SGHDN and CDR2 FVKESK. DNA of the CDR3: TGTGCCAGCAGCCAAGGACTTCAAGTCGGTTCCAATGAGCAGTTCTTC. Residues: CASSQGLQVGSNEQFF.

The table lists this clone with a few counts. This chain connects TRBV4-3 to TRBJ1-1, with D possibly TRBD1 on 5 matching bases. Trimming took 0 bases from V and 8 from J, leaving 13 bases between them. Germline CDR1 and CDR2: LGHNA and YSLEER. This CDR3 is 14 amino acids long. CDR3 loop: CASSQDSQALEAFF. In DNA form, the CDR3 reads TGCGCCAGCAGCCAAGATTCACAGGCCCTGGAAGCTTTCTTT.

The count of this clone is one. The same CDR3 arises from other DNA sequences in this sample as well. The rearrangement uses TRBV19 and TRBJ1-1, with D maybe TRBD1 (5 bases). Germline CDR1 is LNHDA and CDR2 is SQIVND (reference sequence). CDR3 length: 14 amino acids. V shed 5 bases and J shed 0 bases, with 10 bases lying between them. CDR3 in DNA: TGTGCCAGTAGTCAAGGACAAATGAACACTGAAGCTTTCTTT. Amino acid sequence: CASSQGQMNTEAFF.

This clone was observed a few times. This sequence joins TRBV7-9 and TRBJ1-4; 7 bases are a match to TRBD1. Germline-derived CDR1 and CDR2 are SEHNR and FQNEAQ (reference sequence). Losses at the gene ends were 5 bases for V and 5 bases for J; bases not matched to a gene: 5. This CDR3 comprises 14 residues. The CDR3 bases are TGTGCCAGCAGCCTGACAGGGAGGAATGAAAAACTGTTTTTT. Its protein is CASSLTGRNEKLFF. The entire variable domain, with the rest obtained from reference TRBV7-9 and TRBJ1-4, is as follows: DTGVSQNPRHKITKRGQNVTFRCDPISEHNRLYWYRQTLGQGPEFLTYFQNEAQLEKSRLLSDRFSAERPKGSFSTLEIQRTEQGDSAMYLCASSLTGRNEKLFFGSGTQLSVL.

This clone was seen a few times. The genes are TRBV7-9 and TRBJ1-2; 9 bases line up with TRBD1. The CDR3 extends over 13 amino acids. The germline CDR1 and CDR2 sequences are SEHNR and FQNEAQ (reference sequence). V dropped 8 bases and J dropped 1; count of bases not matched to a gene: 2. In DNA form, the CDR3 reads TGTGCCAGCCGGGACAGGGATAACTATGGCTACACCTTC. Translation gives CASRDRDNYGYTF.

This clone has more than one count but fewer than ten. The rearrangement uses TRBV10-3 and TRBJ2-7; the D is unclear. Germline CDR1 and CDR2: ENHRY and SYGVKD. V was cut by 1 base and J by 2 bases, with 9 bases left in between. The CDR3 consists of 14 residues. The CDR3 sequence: CAISEWQEPYEQYF. CDR3 DNA: TGTGCCATCAGTGAGTGGCAGGAACCCTACGAGCAGTACTTC.

The chain recombines TRBV6-5 with TRBJ1-1; D is unresolved. The CDR3 length is 16 residues. CDR1 MNHEY and CDR2 SVGAGI come from the germline V gene. Trimming left V 0 bases short and J 0 bases short, with 11 bases between. CDR3 in amino acids: CASSYSTALMNTEAFF. The CDR3 coding sequence is TGTGCCAGCAGTTACTCGACGGCCTTAATGAACACTGAAGCTTTCTTT.

V and J are TRBV6-1 and TRBJ2-3; D remains unclear. Germline V gene sequence: CDR1 MNHNS, CDR2 SASEGT. This CDR3 region has 14 residues. The V end was cut by 7 bases, the J end by 2 bases, with 13 bases between. CDR3 in amino acids: CASIRATHTDTQYF. Written as DNA, the CDR3 is TGTGCCAGCATTCGGGCCACACACACAGATACGCAGTATTTT.

This clone was seen a few times. This sequence joins TRBV6-6 and TRBJ1-3; D uncertain. V was shortened by 7 bases and J by 2 bases, with 18 bases between the two germline ends. Germline CDR1 is MNHNY and CDR2 is SVGAGI (reference sequence). The CDR3 loop spans 16 amino acids. CDR3 bases: TGTGCCAGCACCCAACGTAGGGTCGGGACTGGAAACACCATATATTTT. Translated, it gives CASTQRRVGTGNTIYF.

The rearrangement joins TRBV28 to TRBJ2-3; 8 nucleotides match TRBD2. V dropped 5 bases and J dropped 4; count of bases not matched to a gene: 11. CDR1 MDHEN and CDR2 SYDVKM come from the germline V gene. The CDR3 spans 16 residues. CDR3 sequence: CASSPLGAGVPDTQYF. The CDR3 DNA sequence: TGTGCCAGCAGTCCCCTGGGAGCGGGAGTACCAGATACGCAGTATTTT. Filled out from reference TRBV28 and TRBJ2-3, the complete variable domain reads DVKVTQSSRYLVKRTGEKVFLECVQDMDHENMFWYRQDPGLGLRLIYFSYDVKMKEKGDIPEGYSVSREKKERFSLILESASTNQTSMYLCASSPLGAGVPDTQYFGPGTRLTVL.

This clone was seen more than once but under ten times. Within the sample, other DNA sequences also encode this same CDR3. The chain carries TRBV5-1 and TRBJ2-3; D not certain. Germline CDR1 SGHRS, CDR2 YFSETQ. The CDR3 covers 13 residues. V lost 0 bases to trimming and J lost 3 bases, with 5 bases between them. The CDR3 region has the DNA TGCGCCAGCAGCTTGGAACGGACAGATACGCAGTATTTT. Translation gives CASSLERTDTQYF.

The rearrangement joins TRBV28 to TRBJ2-7, with D possibly being TRBD1 or TRBD2 (6 bases each). CDR1 and CDR2 from the germline V gene are MDHEN and SYDVKM. This CDR3 region has 14 residues. V lost 4 bases to trimming and J lost 2 bases, with 12 bases between them. CDR3 DNA: TGTGCCAGCAGTTCTCCGGGGGACACCTACGAGCAGTACTTC. Its translation is CASSSPGDTYEQYF. The full variable domain, with the rest looked up from reference TRBV28 and TRBJ2-7, is DVKVTQSSRYLVKRTGEKVFLECVQDMDHENMFWYRQDPGLGLRLIYFSYDVKMKEKGDIPEGYSVSREKKERFSLILESASTNQTSMYLCASSSPGDTYEQYFGPGTRLTVT.

The sample holds a few counts of this clone. This chain joins TRBV4-2 and TRBJ1-2; no firm D call. V dropped 0 bases and J dropped 0 bases, with 11 bases sitting between them. This CDR3 is 16 amino acids long. Germline V gene lookup returns CDR1 LGHNA and CDR2 YNFKEQ. The CDR3 coding sequence is TGTGCCAGCAGCCAAGATATAGGGAAGCCTAACTATGGCTACACCTTC. Its protein is CASSQDIGKPNYGYTF.

The CDR3 coding sequence is TGTGCCAGCTCCCAAGCGGGAGGGCCGCGGAATGAGCAGTTCTTC. Amino acids: CASSQAGGPRNEQFF. This sequence joins TRBV4-2 and TRBJ2-1; 10 bases agree with TRBD2. The junction had 11 bases not matched to a gene; V was cut back by 8 bases and J by 7 bases. CDR1 is LGHNA and CDR2 is YNFKEQ in the germline V gene. This CDR3 spans 15 amino acids.

Note on this clone: Different DNA sequences within this sample yield the same CDR3. V and J are TRBV5-4 and TRBJ2-5, with 10 nucleotides matching TRBD1. The length of the CDR3 is 15 residues. The germline V gene has CDR1 SGHNT and CDR2 YYREEE (reference sequence). With 1 base clipped from V and 5 bases from J, the junction kept 5 bases outside the gene matches. CDR3 loop: CASSLRQGAGETQYF. CDR3 sequence (DNA): TGTGCCAGCAGCTTGAGACAGGGGGCGGGCGAGACCCAGTACTTC.

The chain joins TRBV7-6 to TRBJ2-2; either TRBD1 or TRBD2 may fit D (6 bases each). The CDR3 is 16 amino acids. Germline V gene sequence: CDR1 SGHVS, CDR2 FNYEAQ. V lost 1 base, J lost 4 bases, and 13 bases lay in between. CDR3 sequence reads: CASSLGVGGGTGELFF. The CDR3 nucleotides are TGTGCCAGCAGCTTAGGGGTCGGAGGGGGCACCGGGGAGCTGTTTTTT.

This rearrangement joins TRBV18 to TRBJ2-5; D remains unclear. V gave up 3 bases and J gave up 5 bases, with 13 bases separating them. The CDR3 has 14 amino acids. Germline V gene sequence: CDR1 KGHSH, CDR2 LQKENI. The chain's CDR3 is CASSPQRSVETQYF. As DNA, the CDR3 is TGTGCCAGCTCACCCCAGAGGAGCGTGGAGACCCAGTACTTC.

This clone has just a few counts. The V call is TRBV14, the J call TRBJ1-1, with D possibly being TRBD1 (6 bases). V was trimmed by 4 bases and J by 3 bases, leaving 15 bases between them. This CDR3 spans 15 amino acids. CDR1 and CDR2 (germline): SGHDN, FVKESK. The CDR3 region is CASSPEWGRYTEAFF. Written as DNA, the CDR3 is TGTGCCAGCAGCCCCGAGTGGGGGCGGTACACTGAAGCTTTCTTT.

Remarks on this clone: Other nucleotide sequences in the sample specify the same CDR3. The CDR3 protein is CSVARSSYEQYF. In nucleotides, the CDR3 is TGCAGCGTTGCCAGGAGCTCCTACGAGCAGTACTTC. The gene calls are TRBV29-1 and TRBJ2-7; D ambiguous. This CDR3 comprises 12 residues. Trimming shortened V by 4 bases and J by 0 bases, and 7 bases separated the two germline ends. Germline values: CDR1 SQVTM, CDR2 ANQGSEA.

This clone occurred a few times. This chain uses TRBV7-3 with TRBJ2-2; D gene uncertain. This CDR3 has 13 amino acids. The V gene lost 0 bases and the J gene lost 7 bases, with 6 bases spanning the gap. CDR1 is SGHTA and CDR2 is FQGTGA in the germline V gene. The chain's CDR3 is CASSLTYYGELFF. The CDR3 nucleotides are TGTGCCAGCAGCTTAACGTACTACGGGGAGCTGTTTTTT.

In this sample, this clone turned up a few times. The genes are TRBV6-6 and TRBJ1-2; no reliable D call. Germline-derived CDR1 and CDR2 are MNHNY and SVGAGI (reference sequence). The CDR3 runs 14 residues. V lost 5 bases to trimming and J lost 6 bases, with 16 bases between them. The CDR3 region is CASSVLGPNDGYTF. In DNA, the CDR3 is TGTGCCAGCAGTGTTCTCGGACCGAACGATGGCTACACCTTC.

This clone was seen more than once but under ten times. The rearrangement links TRBV18 to TRBJ2-5; the D gene is possibly TRBD2 (7 bases). V was clipped by 3 bases and J by 2 bases, with 13 bases between them. Germline loops: CDR1 KGHSH, CDR2 LQKENI. This CDR3 comprises 15 residues. The CDR3 here is CASSPGGRRQETQYF. The CDR3 DNA reads TGTGCCAGCTCACCCGGGGGGCGCCGACAAGAGACCCAGTACTTC.

This clone was counted only a few times. This chain connects TRBV5-5 to TRBJ2-7; D uncertain. CDR1 SGHKS and CDR2 YYEKEE come from the germline V gene (reference sequence). V dropped 3 bases and J dropped 6 bases, with 16 bases sitting between them. This CDR3 region has 14 residues. The CDR3 protein is CASSSGRPWVEQYF. The CDR3 DNA sequence: TGTGCCAGCAGCTCGGGTCGGCCTTGGGTCGAGCAGTACTTC.

The J gene is TRBJ2-1, the V gene TRBV7-9; TRBD1 matches 8 bases. Germline loops: CDR1 SEHNR, CDR2 FQNEAQ (reference sequence). This CDR3 region has 18 residues. With V trimmed by 3 bases and J by 0 bases, 10 bases remained unmatched. The CDR3 loop reads CASSFPTGALDSYNEQFF. The CDR3 nucleotides are TGTGCCAGCAGCTTTCCGACAGGGGCTCTTGACTCCTACAATGAGCAGTTCTTC.

The chain is built from TRBV18 and TRBJ1-3, with D perhaps TRBD1 (5 bases). The V and J ends lost 6 bases and 0 bases respectively, with 15 bases between them. The CDR3 is 16 amino acids. Germline assignment: CDR1 KGHSH and CDR2 LQKENI. CDR3 amino acids: CASSESGRASGNTIYF. Written as DNA, the CDR3 is TGTGCCAGCTCCGAATCGGGGCGCGCCTCTGGAAACACCATATATTTT.

The V call is TRBV27, the J call TRBJ1-1; maybe TRBD1 (5 bases). This CDR3 contains 15 residues. Trimming took 9 bases from V and 0 from J, leaving 17 bases between them. Germline-derived CDR1 and CDR2 are MNHEY and SMNVEV (reference sequence). CDR3 coding DNA: TGTGCCAGTACACAGCTCGGGGGAATGAACACTGAAGCTTTCTTT. The encoded protein is CASTQLGGMNTEAFF.

The chain couples TRBV5-1 to TRBJ2-2; 7 positions match TRBD2. This CDR3 comprises 16 residues. Germline loops: CDR1 SGHRS, CDR2 YFSETQ. J gave up 5 bases and V 0 bases, and 7 bases lay outside the gene matches. The CDR3 DNA is TGCGCCAGCAGCTTGGGAAGCGGGACCACGACCGGGGAGCTGTTTTTT. Encoded protein: CASSLGSGTTTGELFF.

This clone was found a few times. The gene calls are TRBV7-9 and TRBJ1-1, with D possibly being TRBD1 (6 bases). The CDR3 is 15 amino acids. Germline V gene data show CDR1 as SEHNR and CDR2 as FQNEAQ (reference sequence). With 3 bases removed from V and 8 bases from J, the gap between germline ends came to 19 bases. The CDR3 reads CASSFGGAYSGEAFF. CDR3 nucleotides: TGTGCCAGCAGCTTTGGGGGCGCTTATTCCGGGGAAGCTTTCTTT.

V gene TRBV4-2 combines with J gene TRBJ2-5, with 11 bases aligning to TRBD2. V shed 4 bases, J shed 4 bases, and the junction held 8 bases outside the gene matches. CDR1 is LGHNA and CDR2 is YNFKEQ in the germline V gene. The CDR3 contains 16 residues. This chain's CDR3 is CASSPILAGGVETQYF. CDR3 bases: TGTGCCAGCAGCCCCATTCTAGCGGGAGGAGTAGAGACCCAGTACTTC.

The chain uses TRBV6-5 and TRBJ2-5; D possibly corresponds to TRBD2 (5 bases). CDR1 is MNHEY, CDR2 SVGAGI, per germline. Trimming removed 4 bases at V and 4 bases at J, with 13 bases between. The CDR3 loop spans 14 amino acids. CDR3 residues: CASSLAQGIETQYF. The CDR3 DNA follows: TGTGCCAGCAGTTTAGCGCAAGGAATAGAGACCCAGTACTTC.

This chain uses TRBV18 with TRBJ2-3, with 11 positions matching TRBD2. The ends lost 5 bases at V and 0 bases at J; junction bases unmatched: 4. CDR1 and CDR2 (germline): KGHSH, LQKENI. CDR3 length equals 16 residues. The CDR3 protein is CASSASGRPSTDTQYF. CDR3 bases: TGTGCCAGCTCAGCTAGCGGGAGGCCTAGCACAGATACGCAGTATTTT.